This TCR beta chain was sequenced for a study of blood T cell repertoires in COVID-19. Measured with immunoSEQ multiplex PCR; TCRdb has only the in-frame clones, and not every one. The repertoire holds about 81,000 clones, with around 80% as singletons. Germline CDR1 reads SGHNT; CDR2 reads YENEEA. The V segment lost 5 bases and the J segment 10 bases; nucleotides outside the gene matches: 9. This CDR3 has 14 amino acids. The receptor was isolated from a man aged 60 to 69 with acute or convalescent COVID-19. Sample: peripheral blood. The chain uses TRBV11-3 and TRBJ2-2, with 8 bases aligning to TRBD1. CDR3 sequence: CASSPRTGMEELFF. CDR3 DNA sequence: TGTGCCAGCAGCCCGCGGACAGGGATGGAGGAGCTGTTTTTT.